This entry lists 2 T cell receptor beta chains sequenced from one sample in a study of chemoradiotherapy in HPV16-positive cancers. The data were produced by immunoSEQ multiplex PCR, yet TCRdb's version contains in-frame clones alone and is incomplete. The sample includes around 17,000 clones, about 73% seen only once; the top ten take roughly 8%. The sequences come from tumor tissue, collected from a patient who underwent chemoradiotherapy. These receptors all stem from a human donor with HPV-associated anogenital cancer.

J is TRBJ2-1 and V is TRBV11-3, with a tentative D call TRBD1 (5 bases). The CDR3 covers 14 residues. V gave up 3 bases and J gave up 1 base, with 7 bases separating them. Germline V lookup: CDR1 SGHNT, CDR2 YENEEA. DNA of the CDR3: TGTGCCAGCAGCTTGGCAGGGTCCTACAATGAGCAGTTCTTC. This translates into CASSLAGSYNEQFF.

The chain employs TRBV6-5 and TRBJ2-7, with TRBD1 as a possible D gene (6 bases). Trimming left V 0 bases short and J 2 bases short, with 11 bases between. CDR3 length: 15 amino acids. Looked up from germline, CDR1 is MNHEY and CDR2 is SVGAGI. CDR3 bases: TGTGCCAGCAGTTACTCTAACAAGGGGGCCTACGAGCAGTACTTC. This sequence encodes CASSYSNKGAYEQYF.